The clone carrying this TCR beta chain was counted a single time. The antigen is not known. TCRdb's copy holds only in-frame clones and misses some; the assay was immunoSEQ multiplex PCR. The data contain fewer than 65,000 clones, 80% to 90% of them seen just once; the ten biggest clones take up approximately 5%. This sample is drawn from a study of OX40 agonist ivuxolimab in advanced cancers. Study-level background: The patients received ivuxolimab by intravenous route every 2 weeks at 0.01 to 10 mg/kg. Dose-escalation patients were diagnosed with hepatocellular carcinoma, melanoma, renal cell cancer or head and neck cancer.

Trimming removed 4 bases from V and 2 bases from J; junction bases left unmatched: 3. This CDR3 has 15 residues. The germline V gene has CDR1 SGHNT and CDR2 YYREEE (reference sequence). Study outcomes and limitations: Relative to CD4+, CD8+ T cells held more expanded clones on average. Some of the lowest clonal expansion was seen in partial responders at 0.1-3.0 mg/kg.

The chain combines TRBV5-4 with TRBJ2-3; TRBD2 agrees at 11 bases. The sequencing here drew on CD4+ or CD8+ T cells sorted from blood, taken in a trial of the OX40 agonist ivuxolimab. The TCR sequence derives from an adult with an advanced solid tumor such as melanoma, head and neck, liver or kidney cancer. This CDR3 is CASSPTSGVTDTQYF. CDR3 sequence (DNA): TGTGCCAGCAGCCCGACTAGCGGGGTCACAGATACGCAGTATTTT.